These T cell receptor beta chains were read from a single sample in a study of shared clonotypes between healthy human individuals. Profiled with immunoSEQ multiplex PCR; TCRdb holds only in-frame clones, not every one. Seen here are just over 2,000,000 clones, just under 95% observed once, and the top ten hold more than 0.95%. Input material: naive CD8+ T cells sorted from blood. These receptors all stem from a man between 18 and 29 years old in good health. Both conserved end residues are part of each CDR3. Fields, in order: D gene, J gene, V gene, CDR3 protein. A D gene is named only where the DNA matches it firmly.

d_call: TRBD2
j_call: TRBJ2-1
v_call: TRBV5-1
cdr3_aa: CASSFLAGSYNEQFF

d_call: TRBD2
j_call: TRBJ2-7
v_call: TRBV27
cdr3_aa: CASSLSGSGRSDEQYF

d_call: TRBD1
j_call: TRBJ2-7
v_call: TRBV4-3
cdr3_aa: CASSQDLGTGPFEQYF

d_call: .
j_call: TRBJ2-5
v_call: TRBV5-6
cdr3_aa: CASSLEGGETQYF

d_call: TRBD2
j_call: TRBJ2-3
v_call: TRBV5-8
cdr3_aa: CASSFGTSGRTDTQYF

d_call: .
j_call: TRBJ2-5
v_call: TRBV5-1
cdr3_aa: CASSFGRFEETQYF

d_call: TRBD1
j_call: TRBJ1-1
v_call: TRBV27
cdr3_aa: CASSPTGGPVSWGEAFF

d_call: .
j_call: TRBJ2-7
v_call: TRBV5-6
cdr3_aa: CASSFSGLVYEQYF

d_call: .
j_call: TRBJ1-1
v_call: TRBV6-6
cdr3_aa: CASSWEGLLTEAFF

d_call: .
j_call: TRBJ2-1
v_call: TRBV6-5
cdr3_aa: CASSPRQHNEQFF

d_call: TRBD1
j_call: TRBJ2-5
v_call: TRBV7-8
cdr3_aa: CASSLLGRGETQYF

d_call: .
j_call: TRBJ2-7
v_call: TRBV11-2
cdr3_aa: CASSLESDYEQYF

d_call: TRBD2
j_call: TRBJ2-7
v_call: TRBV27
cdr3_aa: CASSFLGSGSEQYF

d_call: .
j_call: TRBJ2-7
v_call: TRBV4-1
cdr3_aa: CASSTGRGPYEQYF

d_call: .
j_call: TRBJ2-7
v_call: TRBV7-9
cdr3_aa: CASSSREYEQYF

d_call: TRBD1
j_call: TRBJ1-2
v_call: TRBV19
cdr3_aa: CASNPGTGANYGYTF

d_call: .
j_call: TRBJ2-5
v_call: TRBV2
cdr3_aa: CASSYGAETQYF

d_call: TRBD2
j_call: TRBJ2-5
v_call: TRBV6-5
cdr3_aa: CASTTGTGLQETQYF

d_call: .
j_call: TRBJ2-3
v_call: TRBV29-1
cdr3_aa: CSVDSGTDTQYF

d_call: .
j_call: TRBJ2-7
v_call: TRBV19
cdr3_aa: CASSYSLMNSYEQYF

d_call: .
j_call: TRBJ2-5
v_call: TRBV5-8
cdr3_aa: CANPPQPFRRQETQYF

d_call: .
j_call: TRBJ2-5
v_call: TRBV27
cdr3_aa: CASKLGTSGETQYF

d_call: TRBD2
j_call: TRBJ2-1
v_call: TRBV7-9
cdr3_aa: CASSSTSALFDEQFF

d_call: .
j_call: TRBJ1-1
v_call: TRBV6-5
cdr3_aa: CASSYGGHTEAFF

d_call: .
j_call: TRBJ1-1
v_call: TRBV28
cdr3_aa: CASSVDAMNTEAFF

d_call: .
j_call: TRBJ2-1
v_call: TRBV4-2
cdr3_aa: CASSHDFLPYLLEDNEQFF

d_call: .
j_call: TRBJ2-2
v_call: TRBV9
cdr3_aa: CASSGHSGTGAGELFF

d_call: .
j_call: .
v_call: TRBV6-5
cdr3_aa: CASSYSPYSGSYEQYF

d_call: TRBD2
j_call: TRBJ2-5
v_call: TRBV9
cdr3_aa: CASSVVGRASGNPDQTQYF

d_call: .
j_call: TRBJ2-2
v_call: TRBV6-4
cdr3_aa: CASSVRGANTGELFF

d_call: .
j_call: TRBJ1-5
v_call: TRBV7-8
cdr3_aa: CASSEGSISNQPQHF

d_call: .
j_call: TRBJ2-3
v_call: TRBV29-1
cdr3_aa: CSGTQGSYTDTQYF

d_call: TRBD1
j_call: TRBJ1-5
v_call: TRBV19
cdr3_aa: CASSTGGSSNQPQHF

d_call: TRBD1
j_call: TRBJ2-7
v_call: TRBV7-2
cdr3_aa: CASSFATGTDYEQYF

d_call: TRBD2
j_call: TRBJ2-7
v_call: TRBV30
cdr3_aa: CAWSGGFSYEQYF

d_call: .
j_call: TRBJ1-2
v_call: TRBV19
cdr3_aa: CASTSDSNYGYTF

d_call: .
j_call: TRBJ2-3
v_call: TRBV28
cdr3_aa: CASSSGRGGTDTQYF

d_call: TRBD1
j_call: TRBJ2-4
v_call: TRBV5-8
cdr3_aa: CASSPDAGGKKNIQYF

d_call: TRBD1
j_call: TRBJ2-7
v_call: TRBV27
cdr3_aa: CASSLTTLTGEYEQYF

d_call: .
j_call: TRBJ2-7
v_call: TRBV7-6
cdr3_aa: CASSLAVEGAGIEQYF

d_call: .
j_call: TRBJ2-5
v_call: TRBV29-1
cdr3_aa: CSVEPELRETQYF

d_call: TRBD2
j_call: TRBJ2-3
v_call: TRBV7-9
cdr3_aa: CASSSSGDTQYF

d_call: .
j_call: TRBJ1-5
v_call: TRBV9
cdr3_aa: CASSVDGDSGPQHF

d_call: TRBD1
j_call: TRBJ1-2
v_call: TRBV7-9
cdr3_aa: CASRDRDANYGYTF

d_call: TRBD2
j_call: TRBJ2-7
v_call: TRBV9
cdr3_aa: CASSVGVRTSGDEQYF

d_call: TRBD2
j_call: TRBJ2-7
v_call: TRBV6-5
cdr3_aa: CASSEREGLYEQYF

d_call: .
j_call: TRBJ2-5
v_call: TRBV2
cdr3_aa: CASSVAAYQETQYF

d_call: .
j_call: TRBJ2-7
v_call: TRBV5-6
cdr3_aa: CASSPNEGVAYEQYF

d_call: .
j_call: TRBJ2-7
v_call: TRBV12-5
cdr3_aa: CASGEQKNEQYF

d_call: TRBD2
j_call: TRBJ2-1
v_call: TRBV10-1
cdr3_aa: CASSDGKLIAGGRDEQFF

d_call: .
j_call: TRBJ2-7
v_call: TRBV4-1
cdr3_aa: CASSHHSYEQYF